Below, one TCR beta chain is given with its context. This entry belongs to a study of T cell changes during pregnancy in multiple sclerosis. Germline CDR1 is LGHNA and CDR2 is YSLEER. V was pared by 0 bases and J by 3 bases, with 15 bases between. This CDR3 has 16 amino acids. TCRdb's copy holds only in-frame clones and misses some; the assay was immunoSEQ multiplex PCR. The table has under 65,000 clones, 93% seen once; the top ten hold approximately 3.8%. The starting material was CD8+ T cells from peripheral blood mononuclear cells, obtained in the second trimester of pregnancy. This TCR was sampled from a female donor with multiple sclerosis, enrolled in a pregnancy study. The V call is TRBV4-3, the J call TRBJ2-7, with no clear D. The CDR3 region is CASSQDHARGLYEQYF. The DNA of the CDR3 is TGCGCCAGCAGCCAAGATCACGCCCGCGGTCTCTACGAGCAGTACTTC.